One and the same sample provided the 13 T cell receptor beta chains below, sequenced in a study of blood T cells in healthy people across ages. Through a sample-barcoded 5' primer and a J-beta primer mix, a second PCR was run for roughly 6 to 11 cycles. One entry per CDR3 protein results from TCRdb running MiXCR on the 5' RACE reads. This sample has about 280,000 distinct CDR3 sequences, with about 25% found just once. Sequencing was performed on blood. Receptor source: a woman in her 70s in good health.

The rearrangement links TRBV28 to TRBJ1-2, with 8 positions matching TRBD1. Germline V CDR1 and CDR2: MDHEN, SYDVKM. The CDR3 totals 13 residues. The trim removed 3 bases at V and 7 bases at J, leaving 4 bases unmatched. The CDR3 DNA reads as TGTGCCAGCAGTTTTCTGCAGGGGGCTGGCTACACCTTC. Translated: CASSFLQGAGYTF.

V and J are TRBV12-3 or TRBV12-4 and TRBJ1-4; weak D call: TRBD1 (6 bases). Trimming removed 2 bases at V and 3 bases at J, with 10 bases between. This CDR3 has 15 amino acids. The CDR3 DNA follows: TGTGCCAGCAGTTTACACAGGGTGTCTAATGAAAAACTGTTTTTT. This gives the protein CASSLHRVSNEKLFF.

The rearrangement uses TRBV5-1 and TRBJ1-1; D is possibly TRBD1 (6 bases). The CDR3 extends over 13 amino acids. Deletions cut 1 base from V and 3 bases from J, with 7 bases between. Germline V gene data show CDR1 as SGHRS and CDR2 as YFSETQ. The CDR3: CASSLSGDTEAFF. CDR3 sequence (DNA): TGCGCCAGCAGCTTGTCAGGGGACACTGAAGCTTTCTTT.

CDR3 in amino acids: CASSPGGLVYNEQFF. The CDR3 nucleotides are TGTGCCAGCAGCCCCGGGGGGCTAGTCTACAATGAGCAGTTCTTC. This chain connects TRBV9 to TRBJ2-1; D is possibly TRBD2 (7 bases). The V end lost 4 bases, the J end lost 3 bases, and 14 bases lay between the germline ends. The CDR3 contains 15 residues. Germline V gene data show CDR1 as SGDLS and CDR2 as YYNGEE.

The DNA of the CDR3 is TGCAGTGCCTCCCTAGCGGGAGCGGTTACCGATGAGCAGTTCTTC. Encoded protein: CSASLAGAVTDEQFF. The V gene is TRBV20-1, the J gene TRBJ2-5; TRBD2 matches at 10 bases. TRBJ2-1 explains the end of the DNA better; the J call may be wrong. The CDR3 covers 15 residues. The V gene's germline CDR1 is DFQATT and CDR2 SNEGSKA (reference sequence).

The chain's CDR3 is CSASPLTSGANVLTF. CDR3 in DNA: TGCAGTGCTAGTCCCCTCACCTCTGGGGCCAACGTCCTGACTTTC. V and J are TRBV20-1 and TRBJ2-6, with D unclear. Per germline, CDR1 DFQATT and CDR2 SNEGSKA (reference sequence). CDR3 length: 15 amino acids. V was trimmed by 3 bases and J by 0 bases, leaving 9 bases between them.

The chain is built from TRBV5-1 and TRBJ2-1; D remains unclear. Gene TRBJ2-5 matches the end of the DNA better, so the J call may be wrong. Per the germline V gene, CDR1 is SGHRS and CDR2 is YFSETQ. The CDR3 covers 12 residues. The CDR3 DNA is TGCGCCAGCAGGCCCCCAGGCGAGACCCAGTACTTC. Amino acid sequence: CASRPPGETQYF.

V usage is TRBV27 and J usage is TRBJ2-4, with 9 positions matching TRBD1. The junction had 9 bases not matched to a gene; V was cut back by 6 bases and J by 0 bases. Germline CDR1 reads MNHEY; CDR2 reads SMNVEV (reference sequence). CDR3 length: 17 amino acids. Here the CDR3 DNA reads TGTGCCAGCAGCCCCTTCGGGACAGGGTTAGCCAAAAACATTCAGTACTTC. This gives the protein CASSPFGTGLAKNIQYF.

The genes are TRBV7-9 and TRBJ2-4; D call uncertain. CDR3 length: 15 amino acids. The V end lost 10 bases, the J end lost 2 bases, and 18 bases lay between the germline ends. Germline V gene lookup returns CDR1 SEHNR and CDR2 FQNEAQ (reference sequence). The CDR3 sequence is CATSISGRTKNIQYF. CDR3 DNA: TGTGCCACTTCGATAAGTGGACGAACCAAAAACATTCAGTACTTC.

This clonotype turned up a few times. The chain joins TRBV6-6 to TRBJ2-7; D gene uncertain. Per the germline V gene, CDR1 is MNHNY and CDR2 is SVGAGI (reference sequence). V lost 0 bases and J lost 6, with 12 bases in between. This CDR3 is 14 amino acids long. CDR3 nucleotide sequence: TGTGCCAGCAGTTACTCCTCCGGCGGCACCGAGCAGTACTTC. Protein sequence: CASSYSSGGTEQYF.

This clonotype was seen only a few times. The chain is built from TRBV20-1 and TRBJ2-5; 10 positions agree with TRBD2. The J call is doubtful: the DNA matches TRBJ2-1 better. CDR1 DFQATT and CDR2 SNEGSKA come from the germline V gene (reference sequence). The length of the CDR3 is 15 residues. Written as DNA, the CDR3 is TGCAGTGCTAGAGCGCCAGCGGGAGGGTACAATGAGCAGTTCTTC. Amino acid sequence: CSARAPAGGYNEQFF.

This clonotype was detected ten times or more. This chain joins TRBV28 and TRBJ2-7; unclear D gene. The CDR3 spans 13 residues. Trimming stripped 6 bases from V and 2 bases from J, with 11 bases between. Germline CDR1 is MDHEN and CDR2 is SYDVKM. CDR3 protein: CASSPTAPYEQYF. The CDR3 DNA is TGTGCCAGCAGCCCAACGGCGCCCTACGAGCAGTACTTC.

This clonotype appeared many times. The chain is built from TRBV4-2 and TRBJ2-7; D not certain. The germline V and J ends were trimmed by 1 base and 3 bases, with 4 bases remaining between them. Looked up from germline, CDR1 is LGHNA and CDR2 is YNFKEQ. This CDR3 contains 12 residues. The CDR3 DNA reads TGTGCCAGCAGCCAAGGCAACTACGAGCAGTACTTC. This codes for CASSQGNYEQYF.